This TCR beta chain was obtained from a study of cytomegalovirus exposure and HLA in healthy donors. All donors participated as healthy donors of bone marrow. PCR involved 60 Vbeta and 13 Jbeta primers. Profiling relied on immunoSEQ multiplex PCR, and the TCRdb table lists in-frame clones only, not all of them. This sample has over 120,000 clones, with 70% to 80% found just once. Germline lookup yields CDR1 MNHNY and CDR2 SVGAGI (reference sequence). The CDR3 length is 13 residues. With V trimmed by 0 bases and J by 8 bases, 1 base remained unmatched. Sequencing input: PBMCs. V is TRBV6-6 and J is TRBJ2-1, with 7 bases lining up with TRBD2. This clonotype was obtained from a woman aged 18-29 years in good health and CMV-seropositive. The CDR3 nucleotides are TGTGCCAGCAGTTACTCGACTAGCTATGAGCAGTTCTTC. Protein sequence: CASSYSTSYEQFF.